This T cell receptor beta chain is from a study of cytomegalovirus exposure and HLA in healthy donors. Whole-study context: Earlier sequencing of about 179 million T cells yielded fewer than 140 million unique TCR beta sequences. The study's findings and limits: Compared with the roughly 700-donor mean, an Asian-associated ancestry cluster reportedly had fewer N-insertions, according to a later analysis.

Trimming removed 0 bases from V and 1 base from J, with 4 bases in between. Germline V lookup: CDR1 SGHRS, CDR2 YFSETQ. The CDR3 is 13 amino acids. A note on this clone: Its antigen is unidentified.

It was with 60 Vbeta and 13 Jbeta primers that the PCR ran. The data were produced by immunoSEQ multiplex PCR, yet TCRdb's version contains in-frame clones alone and is incomplete. The sample has 140,000 to 150,000 clones; 70% to 80% are singletons. The chain uses TRBV5-1 and TRBJ2-5; D ambiguous. This receptor was taken from a woman aged 55-69 years in good health and CMV-seropositive. Sequencing was done on a sample of PBMCs. The DNA for the CDR3 is TGCGCCAGCAGCTTGGGGGCCCAAGAGACCCAGTACTTC. Amino acid sequence: CASSLGAQETQYF.